This TCR beta chain was obtained from a study of PD-L1 blockade in urothelial cancer. In the study overall: Blood underwent analysis 3 weeks (second dose) and 6 weeks after treatment began. The study, taken as a whole, reports: Stronger expansion of tumor-associated clones in blood at 3 weeks distinguished durable-benefit patients.

CDR1 and CDR2 from the germline V gene are SGHVS and FQNEAQ. The CDR3 runs to 15 residues. Trimming stripped 5 bases from V and 10 bases from J, with 23 bases between. Sequenced by immunoSEQ multiplex PCR; TCRdb stores in-frame clones only, minus some. The sample has some 28,000 clones, 80% to 85% seen once. Each patient's cancer was a locally advanced or metastatic urothelial carcinoma. As regards this clone: Its target is unknown.

The origin of this receptor is a man aged 45 to 65 with urothelial cancer. Sequencing used PBMCs, obtained around atezolizumab (anti-PD-L1) treatment. The chain combines TRBV7-8 with TRBJ1-1; tentatively, D is TRBD1 (6 bases). The CDR3 region has the DNA TGTGCCAGCAGCCGTGGACAGAAGCTCTCGTCTGGAGCTTTCTTT. It yields the protein CASSRGQKLSSGAFF.